The clone carrying this T cell receptor beta chain was observed at least ten times. Its target is unknown. These data are taken from a study of metastatic and nonmetastatic thyroid tumors. Study in general: The authors compared repertoires across blood and tumor or nodule tissue from malignant and benign thyroid patients. Study-wide results and caveats: Significantly greater TCR beta diversity was reportedly found in malignant thyroid tumors than in benign nodules (in blood and tumor).

Thyroid surgery took place with no prior treatment in any patient. Study processing details: Clinicopathological groups supplied CDR3 differences that were used to build a distant-metastasis classifier for papillary thyroid cancer. MiXCR re-clonotyped the PCR reads for TCRdb. These V and J calls are TCRdb output, not the study's own analysis. The data contain approximately 31,000 clones, 18% of them singletons. Sequences were obtained from blood. This receptor was obtained from a female donor with papillary thyroid cancer or a benign thyroid nodule (not recorded which). Some clones in this sample may be carry-over from other donors' samples.

CDR3 bases: TGCAGTGCTAGAGAGACGAGCAGCAATCAGCCCCAGCATTTT. Its translation: CSARETSSNQPQHF. The chain uses TRBV20-1 and TRBJ1-5; no definite D call. Germline CDR1 is DFQATT and CDR2 is SNEGSKA (reference sequence). The CDR3 length is 14 residues. V lost 0 bases and J lost 1, with 7 bases in between.